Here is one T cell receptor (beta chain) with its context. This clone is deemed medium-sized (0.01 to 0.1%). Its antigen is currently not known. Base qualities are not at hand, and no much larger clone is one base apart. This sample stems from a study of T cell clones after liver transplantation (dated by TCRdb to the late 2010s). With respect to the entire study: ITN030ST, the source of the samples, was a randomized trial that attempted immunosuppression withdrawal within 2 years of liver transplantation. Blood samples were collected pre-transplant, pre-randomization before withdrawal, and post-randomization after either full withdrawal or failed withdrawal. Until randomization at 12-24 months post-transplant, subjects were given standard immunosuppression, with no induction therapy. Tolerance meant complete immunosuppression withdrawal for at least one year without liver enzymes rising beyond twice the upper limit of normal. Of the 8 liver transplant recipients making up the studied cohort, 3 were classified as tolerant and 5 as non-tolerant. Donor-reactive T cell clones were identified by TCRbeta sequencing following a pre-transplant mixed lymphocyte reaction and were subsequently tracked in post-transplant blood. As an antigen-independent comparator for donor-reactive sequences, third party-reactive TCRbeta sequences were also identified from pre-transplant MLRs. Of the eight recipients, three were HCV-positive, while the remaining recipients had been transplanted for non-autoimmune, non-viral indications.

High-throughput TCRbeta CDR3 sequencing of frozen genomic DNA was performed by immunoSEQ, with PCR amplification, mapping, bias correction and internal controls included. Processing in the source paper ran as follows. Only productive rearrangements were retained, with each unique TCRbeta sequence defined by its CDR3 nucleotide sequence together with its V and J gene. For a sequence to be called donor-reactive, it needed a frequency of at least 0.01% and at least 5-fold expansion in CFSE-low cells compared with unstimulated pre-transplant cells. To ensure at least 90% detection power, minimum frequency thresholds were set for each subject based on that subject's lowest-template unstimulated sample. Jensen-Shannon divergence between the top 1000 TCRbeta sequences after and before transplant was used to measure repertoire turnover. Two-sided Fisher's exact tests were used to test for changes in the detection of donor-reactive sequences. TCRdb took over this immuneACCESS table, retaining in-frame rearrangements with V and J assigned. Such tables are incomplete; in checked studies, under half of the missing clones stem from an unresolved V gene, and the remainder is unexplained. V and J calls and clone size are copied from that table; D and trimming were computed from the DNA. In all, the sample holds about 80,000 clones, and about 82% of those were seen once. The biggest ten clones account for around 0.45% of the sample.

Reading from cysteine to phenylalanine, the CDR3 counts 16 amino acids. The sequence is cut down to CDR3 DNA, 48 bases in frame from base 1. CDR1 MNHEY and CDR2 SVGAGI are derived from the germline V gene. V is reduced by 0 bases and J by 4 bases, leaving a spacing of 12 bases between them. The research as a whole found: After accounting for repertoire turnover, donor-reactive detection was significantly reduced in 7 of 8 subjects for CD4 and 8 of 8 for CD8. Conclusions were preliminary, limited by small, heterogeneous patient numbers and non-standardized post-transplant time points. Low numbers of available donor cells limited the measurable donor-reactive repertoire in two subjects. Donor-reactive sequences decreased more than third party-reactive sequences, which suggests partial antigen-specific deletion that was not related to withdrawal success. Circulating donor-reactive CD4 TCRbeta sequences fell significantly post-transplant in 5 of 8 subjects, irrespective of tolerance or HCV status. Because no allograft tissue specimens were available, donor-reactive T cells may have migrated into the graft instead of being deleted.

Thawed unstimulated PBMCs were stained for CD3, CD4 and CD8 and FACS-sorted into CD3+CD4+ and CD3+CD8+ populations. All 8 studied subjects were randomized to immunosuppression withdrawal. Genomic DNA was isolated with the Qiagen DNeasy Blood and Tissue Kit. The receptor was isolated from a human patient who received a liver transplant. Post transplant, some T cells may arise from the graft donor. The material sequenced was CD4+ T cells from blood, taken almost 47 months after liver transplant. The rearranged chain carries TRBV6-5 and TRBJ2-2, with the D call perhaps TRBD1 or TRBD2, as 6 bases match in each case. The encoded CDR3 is CASSYSNGGPTGELFF. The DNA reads TGTGCCAGCAGTTACTCGAACGGGGGCCCCACCGGGGAGCTGTTTTTT.